Listed below are T cell receptor beta chains from one sample, sequenced in a study of blood T cells in healthy people across ages. TCRdb recomputed calls from the 5' RACE reads with MiXCR, one row per CDR3 protein. The data hold more than 800,000 distinct CDR3 sequences, with about 28% observed a single time. The specimen sequenced was blood. The receptor source for this set is a woman aged 80 or over in good health. Each CDR3 is given without its conserved first and last residue. Fields, in order: CDR3 protein, V gene, D gene, J gene. The D gene is left open where the match is weak.

ASSRLQGNYGYT	TRBV7-2	.	TRBJ1-2
ASSPMGAEAF	TRBV18	.	TRBJ1-1
ASSQQGRDYGYT	TRBV7-8	TRBD1	TRBJ1-2
ASSLAGLHSNQPQH	TRBV7-2	.	TRBJ1-5
ASSRDLENSPLH	TRBV6-2/TRBV6-3	.	TRBJ1-6
ASSFQGGGEAF	TRBV7-2	.	TRBJ1-1
SARFQTTEAF	TRBV20-1	.	TRBJ1-1
ASSLNLGQGNGYT	TRBV5-1	.	TRBJ1-2
ASSLSTGTTDTQY	TRBV5-1	.	TRBJ2-3
ASSQEEASGALISYNEQF	TRBV3-1	TRBD2	TRBJ2-1
ASSLTGLGHRSNEKLF	TRBV7-2	.	TRBJ1-4
ASSPQGQETQF	TRBV18	.	.
AVNREGNTEAF	TRBV6-5	.	TRBJ1-1
ASSRPPKRGVSADTQY	TRBV3-1	TRBD2	TRBJ2-3
SASGGKETQY	TRBV29-1	TRBD1	TRBJ2-5
ATSDLWTSGGRSTDTQY	TRBV24-1	TRBD2	TRBJ2-3
ASSVGQGVNEQY	TRBV7-9	TRBD1	.
ASSYTGGSTEAF	TRBV6-2/TRBV6-3	.	TRBJ1-1
ASSGTGGETQY	TRBV2	TRBD1	TRBJ2-5
ASSLARTGSGEKRF	TRBV11-2	TRBD1	TRBJ1-4
ASTYSGLVSGYT	TRBV5-5	.	TRBJ1-2
ASSARAGSSYEQY	TRBV2	.	TRBJ2-7
ASSPRTGSYEQY	TRBV3-1	TRBD1	TRBJ2-7
ASSPFPGTNYGYT	TRBV7-2	.	TRBJ1-2
ASSLDGRMNTEAF	TRBV7-2	.	TRBJ1-1
ASSYGPVETQY	TRBV27	.	TRBJ2-5
AISESGAPEAF	TRBV10-3	.	TRBJ1-1
ASSVVEGNEQF	TRBV9	.	TRBJ2-1
SASLSEQF	TRBV20-1	.	TRBJ2-1
ASSLTGPGDEKLF	TRBV4-3	.	TRBJ1-4
ATSRDGGGGQNNEQF	TRBV15	.	TRBJ2-1
ASSAAQETQY	TRBV12-3/TRBV12-4	.	TRBJ2-5
ASSILSGAALTDTQY	TRBV7-2	TRBD2	TRBJ2-3
ASSLGQGGGGEKLF	TRBV4-3	TRBD1	TRBJ1-4
ASSFGAGGSYNEQF	TRBV11-3	TRBD2	TRBJ2-1
SAQLRGDYGYT	TRBV20-1	.	TRBJ1-2
ASRRTGGTNVAT	TRBV27	TRBD1	TRBJ2-1
ASSADTAIYNSPLH	TRBV2	.	TRBJ1-6
ASTAVVIGNEQY	TRBV12-3/TRBV12-4	.	.
SAPTGGETQY	TRBV20-1	TRBD1	TRBJ2-5
ASSPHRGETQY	TRBV18	TRBD1	TRBJ2-5
ASSFKGLDIQY	TRBV5-5	.	TRBJ2-4
ASSLSLGFYEQY	TRBV5-4	.	TRBJ2-7
AWSALPGQGNQPQH	TRBV30	TRBD1	TRBJ1-5
ASEHGPGRGSSYEQY	TRBV28	.	TRBJ2-7
VSSPGLAGVADTQY	TRBV5-1	TRBD2	TRBJ2-3
SAEPGLAVQETQY	TRBV20-1	TRBD2	TRBJ2-5
AGLGTSGANEQF	TRBV18	TRBD2	TRBJ2-1
ASRFSLSGTEAF	TRBV27	.	TRBJ1-1
ASSPLGQVNSYEQY	TRBV28	TRBD1	.
ASSLAEGIRYT	TRBV5-1	.	TRBJ1-2
ASSFMAGGSTDTQY	TRBV12-3/TRBV12-4	TRBD2	TRBJ2-3
ASSYSGTGGVSNQPQH	TRBV6-5	TRBD1	TRBJ1-5
ASRDSGGRRETQY	TRBV12-3/TRBV12-4	.	TRBJ2-5
ASSYPQGGGGETQY	TRBV6-6	.	TRBJ2-5